This TCR beta chain was identified in a study of technical replicates of blood from several donors. Deletions cut 3 bases from V and 4 bases from J, with 12 bases between. CDR3 length: 14 amino acids. CDR1 is ENHRY and CDR2 is SYGVKD in the germline V gene. Measured with immunoSEQ multiplex PCR; TCRdb has only the in-frame clones, and not every one. The table shows roughly 71,000 clones, with roughly 92% occurring only once. Sequenced sample: T cells isolated from PBMCs. The V gene is TRBV10-3, the J gene TRBJ1-1; D gene ambiguous. The TCR sequence derives from a human donor in good health. This CDR3 reads CAISDLFGGTEAFF. In DNA form, the CDR3 reads TGTGCCATCAGTGACCTGTTTGGCGGCACTGAAGCTTTCTTT.